This T cell receptor (beta chain) appears in the sequencing data of a study of blood T cell repertoires in COVID-19. Study in general: Researchers got acute and convalescent COVID-19 samples from the United States, Italy and Spain. In each case, the material was cDNA or gDNA derived from T cells, B-cell-depleted T cells, or PBMCs.

Per the authors' pipeline: For nucleated cells, counts were estimated from reference gene primer amplification. The method was immunoSEQ multiplex PCR; TCRdb's version includes in-frame clones alone and lacks a portion of them. Clone size and the V and J calls come from that table; the DNA yielded D and trimming. The table has fewer than 85,000 clones, 73% seen once. This clone occurred a few times. CDR3 length equals 14 residues. Per germline, CDR1 SGHRS and CDR2 YFSETQ. Trimming at V came to 2 bases and at J to 4 bases, leaving 4 bases not matched to a gene. The chain couples TRBV5-1 to TRBJ2-3, with TRBD2 matching 7 bases. Sequenced input: peripheral blood. The clonotype originates from a man between 60 and 75 years old with acute or convalescent COVID-19. In nucleotides, the CDR3 is TGCGCCAGCAGCTTAGCGGGACCCCCAGATACGCAGTATTTT. Encoded protein: CASSLAGPPDTQYF.